The next 25 T cell receptor beta chains were all read from a single sample in a study of OX40 agonist ivuxolimab in advanced cancers. Libraries were constructed by the immunoSEQ multiplex PCR assay. Entries here come from immuneACCESS through TCRdb and include only in-frame sequences with V and J called. Some clones fail to appear in such tables; in the studies checked, an unresolved V gene covers under half of the shortfall, and the cause of the remainder is unknown. The sample table holds some 140,000 clones, of which about 92% were seen once. The ten largest clonotypes hold more than 0.9% of the sample. Sequenced here: CD4+ or CD8+ T cells sorted from blood, sampled in a trial of the OX40 agonist ivuxolimab. The receptors were sampled from an adult with an advanced solid tumor such as melanoma, head and neck, liver or kidney cancer.

This clone was recorded only once. The chain is built from TRBV19 and TRBJ1-1, with D possibly TRBD1 on 5 matching bases. This CDR3 is 15 amino acids long. V shed 6 bases and J shed 2 bases, with 16 bases lying between them. Germline V gives CDR1 LNHDA, CDR2 SQIVND (reference sequence). Here the CDR3 reads CASRTGAAGNTEAFF. DNA of the CDR3: TGTGCCAGTAGGACCGGGGCGGCAGGCAACACTGAAGCTTTCTTT. The whole variable domain, remainder taken from reference TRBV19 and TRBJ1-1, is DGGITQSPKYLFRKEGQNVTLSCEQNLNHDAMYWYRQDPGQGLRLIYYSQIVNDFQKGDIAEGYSVSREKKESFPLTVTSAQKNPTAFYLCASRTGAAGNTEAFFGQGTRLTVV.

CDR3 in amino acids: CASSPWAGTGGYEQYF. The DNA of the CDR3 is TGTGCCAGCAGCCCTTGGGCCGGGACAGGGGGCTACGAGCAGTACTTC. The chain joins TRBV7-2 to TRBJ2-7, with 11 bases lining up with TRBD1. Germline V gene data show CDR1 as SGHTA and CDR2 as FQGNSA. The junction had 9 bases not matched to a gene; V was cut back by 5 bases and J by 3 bases. The length of the CDR3 is 16 residues.

The CDR3, as DNA: TGTGCCAGCAGCTCACAGGGTACTGAAGCTTTCTTT. Residues: CASSSQGTEAFF. V is TRBV7-3 and J is TRBJ1-1; a possible D gene is TRBD1 (6 bases). Germline lookup yields CDR1 SGHTA and CDR2 FQGTGA. Between the trimmed V and J ends, which lost 4 bases and 5 bases, there was a span of 8 bases. This CDR3 comprises 12 residues.

The J gene is TRBJ2-2, the V gene TRBV7-2; D is ambiguous. This CDR3 spans 13 amino acids. V was cut by 4 bases and J by 5 bases, with 8 bases left in between. Germline V gene lookup returns CDR1 SGHTA and CDR2 FQGNSA. As DNA, the CDR3 is TGTGCCAGCAGCTACGCCCAGACCGGGGAGCTGTTTTTT. Translated, it gives CASSYAQTGELFF.

The V call is TRBV5-8, the J call TRBJ2-2, with D unclear. V was pared by 0 bases and J by 6 bases, with 9 bases between. The CDR3 sequence is 14 residues long. Per germline, CDR1 SGHTS and CDR2 YDEGEE. The CDR3 DNA is TGTGCCAGCAGCTTGGCCGTCGGCCCCGGGGAGCTGTTTTTT. Amino acids: CASSLAVGPGELFF. Variable domain in full (rest from reference TRBV5-8 and TRBJ2-2): EAGVTQSPTHLIKTRGQQATLRCSPISGHTSVYWYQQALGLGLQFLLWYDEGEERNRGNFPPRFSGRQFPNYSSELNVNALELEDSALYLCASSLAVGPGELFFGEGSRLTVL.

This clone was detected only a few times. The chain is built from TRBV18 and TRBJ1-3; no firm D call. Germline CDR1 is KGHSH and CDR2 is LQKENI. The V gene lost 5 bases and the J gene lost 0 bases, with 11 bases spanning the gap. This CDR3 region has 15 residues. The CDR3 protein is CASSRSSSSGNTIYF. For the CDR3, the DNA is TGTGCCAGCTCAAGAAGTTCCAGCTCTGGAAACACCATATATTTT.

The chain has TRBV18 and TRBJ1-2, with 7 nucleotides matching TRBD1. The germline gives CDR1 KGHSH, CDR2 LQKENI. The V and J ends lost 4 bases and 6 bases, in that order; junction bases with no gene match: 14. The CDR3 length is 16 residues. CDR3 region: CASSQNRDRGPHGYTF. Written as DNA, the CDR3 is TGTGCCAGCTCACAAAACCGGGACAGAGGGCCCCATGGCTACACCTTC.

This chain connects TRBV6-6 to TRBJ1-1, with a tentative D call TRBD1 (6 bases). The CDR3 runs 14 residues. CDR1 MNHNY and CDR2 SVGAGI come from the germline V gene (reference sequence). V lost 7 bases and J lost 3, with 15 bases in between. The CDR3: CASTKGGGDTEAFF. The CDR3 DNA is TGTGCCAGCACCAAAGGAGGGGGGGACACTGAAGCTTTCTTT.

V and J are TRBV7-8 and TRBJ1-2; weak D call: TRBD1 (5 bases). With 5 bases removed from V and 7 bases from J, the gap between germline ends came to 29 bases. CDR3 size: 18 residues. From germline, CDR1 is SGHVS and CDR2 FQNEAQ. CDR3 sequence: CASSRRGHGRGGSGGYTF. The CDR3 nucleotides read TGTGCCAGCAGCCGTCGAGGGCATGGGAGGGGAGGTTCCGGTGGCTACACCTTC. Full variable domain (outside the CDR3, taken from reference TRBV7-8 and TRBJ1-2): GAGVSQSPRYKVAKRGQDVALRCDPISGHVSLFWYQQALGQGPEFLTYFQNEAQLDKSGLPSDRFFAERPEGSVSTLKIQRTQQEDSAVYLCASSRRGHGRGGSGGYTFGSGTRLTVV.

This rearrangement joins TRBV6-4 to TRBJ2-3; D remains unclear. Trimming left V 0 bases short and J 8 bases short, with 6 bases between. This CDR3 comprises 12 residues. Germline CDR1 reads MRHNA; CDR2 reads SNTAGT. The CDR3 nucleotides read TGTGCCAGCAGTGACTCGACTCGTACGCAGTATTTT. Protein product: CASSDSTRTQYF.

The chain combines TRBV19 with TRBJ1-1; 8 nucleotides match TRBD1. CDR1 LNHDA and CDR2 SQIVND come from the germline V gene (reference sequence). The J segment lost 6 bases and the V segment lost 5 bases, leaving 11 bases of the junction unmatched. The CDR3 runs to 15 residues. The CDR3 DNA sequence: TGTGCCAGTAGTGTAACTTACGACAGGGGCCCTGAAGCTTTCTTT. Its translation is CASSVTYDRGPEAFF.

The chain couples TRBV4-1 to TRBJ2-3, with D perhaps TRBD2 (6 bases). The CDR3 is 15 residues long. V lost 2 bases and J lost 1, with 10 bases in between. The germline gives CDR1 MGHRA, CDR2 YSYEKL. Here the CDR3 reads CASSQTGVGTDTQYF. The CDR3 nucleotides are TGCGCCAGCAGCCAAACGGGAGTCGGCACAGATACGCAGTATTTT.

The rearrangement links TRBV19 to TRBJ1-1; tentative D call: TRBD1 (6 bases). V was pared by 7 bases and J by 2 bases, with 11 bases between. The CDR3 covers 13 residues. The germline CDR1 and CDR2 sequences are LNHDA and SQIVND (reference sequence). The CDR3 loop is CASNLGTNTEAFF. The CDR3 nucleotides read TGTGCCAGTAACCTCGGGACAAACACTGAAGCTTTCTTT.

The V gene is TRBV7-2, the J gene TRBJ2-1; possibly TRBD2 for D (6 bases). The germline gives CDR1 SGHTA, CDR2 FQGNSA. V was clipped by 0 bases and J by 7 bases, with 10 bases between them. The CDR3 length is 14 residues. CDR3 sequence (DNA): TGTGCCAGCAGCTTAGCGTGGGACTCGAATGAGCAGTTCTTC. Its translation is CASSLAWDSNEQFF.

The chain joins TRBV5-4 to TRBJ1-5, with a possible D match to TRBD1 (6 bases). V was shortened by 4 bases and J by 7 bases, with 15 bases between the two germline ends. Germline V gene data show CDR1 as SGHNT and CDR2 as YYREEE (reference sequence). CDR3 size: 14 residues. The CDR3 loop reads CASSPNPGDQPQHF. The CDR3 DNA is TGTGCCAGCAGCCCGAACCCAGGGGACCAGCCCCAGCATTTT.

The chain is built from TRBV18 and TRBJ2-5; TRBD1 matches 8 bases. The germline CDR1 and CDR2 sequences are KGHSH and LQKENI. The CDR3 has 14 residues. V trimming: 3 bases; J trimming: 6 bases; junction bases outside the gene matches: 6. This CDR3 is CASSPRTGSQTQYF. CDR3 in DNA: TGTGCCAGCTCACCTAGGACAGGGTCGCAGACCCAGTACTTC. The variable domain in full, with the rest retrieved from reference TRBV18 and TRBJ2-5, is NAGVMQNPRHLVRRRGQEARLRCSPMKGHSHVYWYRQLPEEGLKFMVYLQKENIIDESGMPKERFSAEFPKEGPSILRIQQVVRGDSAAYFCASSPRTGSQTQYFGPGTRLLVL.

This sequence joins TRBV2 and TRBJ1-2; D uncertain. The V gene's germline CDR1 is SNHLY and CDR2 FYNNEI. Trimming cost V 3 bases and J 5 bases, with 4 bases left between them. The CDR3 loop spans 11 amino acids. CDR3 sequence (DNA): TGTGCCAGCAGTGAGAGATATGGCTACACCTTC. As protein: CASSERYGYTF.

The chain recombines TRBV7-9 with TRBJ1-4; D remains ambiguous. The germline V gene encodes CDR1 SEHNR and CDR2 FQNEAQ (reference sequence). This CDR3 spans 12 amino acids. Trimming removed 4 bases at V and 14 bases at J, with 14 bases between. CDR3 DNA: TGTGCCAGCAGCTCGCGCCCCCCGAGGCTGTTTTTT. This sequence encodes CASSSRPPRLFF.

This chain uses TRBV18 with TRBJ1-2; 8 nucleotides match TRBD1. J gave up 4 bases and V 3 bases, and 4 bases lay outside the gene matches. The germline CDR1 and CDR2 sequences are KGHSH and LQKENI. The CDR3 is made up of 14 amino acids. The CDR3 sequence: CASSPRTGFYGYTF. CDR3 in DNA: TGTGCCAGCTCACCCAGGACAGGGTTCTATGGCTACACCTTC.

The J gene is TRBJ1-3, the V gene TRBV9; the D gene is possibly TRBD1 (6 bases). Germline V CDR1 and CDR2: SGDLS, YYNGEE. CDR3 length: 15 amino acids. V was pared by 3 bases and J by 5 bases, with 15 bases between. The CDR3 nucleotides are TGTGCCAGCAGCGCGGGGGCACAGGCTAGAAACACCATATATTTT. Its translation is CASSAGAQARNTIYF.

The V gene is TRBV6-1, the J gene TRBJ1-1; D remains unclear. Germline-derived CDR1 and CDR2 are MNHNS and SASEGT. The CDR3 consists of 14 residues. Trimming shortened V by 1 base and J by 3 bases, and 9 bases separated the two germline ends. CDR3 region: CASSEGVIDTEAFF. Written as DNA, the CDR3 is TGTGCCAGCAGTGAAGGCGTCATCGACACTGAAGCTTTCTTT.

Only a few counts were recorded for this clone. The rearrangement uses TRBV14 and TRBJ2-1, with 8 bases identical to TRBD1. Germline-derived CDR1 and CDR2 are SGHDN and FVKESK. The CDR3 length is 15 residues. The V and J ends lost 4 bases and 6 bases, in that order; junction bases with no gene match: 8. The DNA of the CDR3 is TGTGCCAGCAGCCCAGGGGGACAGGTAGCCAATGAGCAGTTCTTC. Translation: CASSPGGQVANEQFF. Combining the CDR3 with reference TRBV14 and TRBJ2-1 gives the whole variable domain EAGVTQFPSHSVIEKGQTVTLRCDPISGHDNLYWYRRVMGKEIKFLLHFVKESKQDESGMPNNRFLAERTGGTYSTLKVQPAELEDSGVYFCASSPGGQVANEQFFGPGTRLTVL.

This clone has just one count. The CDR3 loop reads CASSEGGGAGEAFF. The CDR3, as DNA: TGCGCCAGCAGTGAGGGGGGAGGGGCCGGTGAAGCTTTCTTT. The rearrangement uses TRBV10-1 and TRBJ1-1; TRBD1 is a possible D gene (5 bases). CDR1 is WNHNN, CDR2 SYGVQD, per germline (reference sequence). Trimming left V 2 bases short and J 7 bases short, with 14 bases between. The CDR3 is 14 amino acids.

CDR3 nucleotide sequence: TGTGCCAGCAGTCCACCCCGGAAACTCCGGGGCGGCACCGGGGAGCTGTTTTTT. Its protein product is CASSPPRKLRGGTGELFF. The chain uses TRBV27 and TRBJ2-2; D is tentatively TRBD1 or TRBD2 (5 bases each). Germline CDR1 is MNHEY and CDR2 is SMNVEV (reference sequence). Trimming pared 5 bases from V and 4 bases from J, leaving 23 bases between. This CDR3 is 18 amino acids long.

This chain connects TRBV2 to TRBJ2-2; the D is unclear. Trimming removed 6 bases at V and 3 bases at J, with 5 bases between. This CDR3 comprises 12 residues. The germline V gene has CDR1 SNHLY and CDR2 FYNNEI. Written as DNA, the CDR3 is TGTGCCAGCAGCGGAGACACCGGGGAGCTGTTTTTT. Its protein product is CASSGDTGELFF.